The clone carrying this T cell receptor beta chain has at least ten counts. Its antigen is undetermined. Trimming removed 5 bases from V and 3 bases from J, with 15 bases in between. Per the germline V gene, CDR1 is SGHAT and CDR2 is FQNNGV. The CDR3 is 15 residues long. The sample is drawn from a study of T cells in Graves' hyperthyroidism and ophthalmopathy. Study-level results: Ophthalmopathy and stable hyperthyroidism were told apart by a 13 V-J model. Peripheral blood also featured most of the thyroid clonotypes expanded above 0.001. Model output signaled ophthalmopathy a median roughly 6.1 months ahead of onset.

Newly diagnosed hyperthyroidism patients aged 18 to 65 years had disease lasting under 2 months. Amplification yielded TCR beta CDR3 regions, with RNA transcripts as the source. Initially, a first-round RT-PCR of the TCR CDR3 employed the HTBI primer set. Using its own MiXCR run on the multiplex PCR reads, TCRdb lists one record per CDR3 protein. The sample shows about 480,000 distinct CDR3 sequences, about an eighth of them seen only once. The V gene is TRBV11-2, the J gene TRBJ2-3, with D tentatively TRBD2 (7 bases). Material for sequencing was blood. This sequence was found in a woman younger than 30 with Graves' hyperthyroidism. Here the CDR3 DNA reads TGTGCCAGCAGCCCCCCGGGGGGCGGTACAGATACGCAGTATTTT. Translation: CASSPPGGGTDTQYF.